Shown below are 28 T cell receptor beta chains from a single sample sequenced in a study of blood T cell repertoires in COVID-19. Produced via immunoSEQ multiplex PCR; TCRdb's table is partial and in-frame only. The data show around 150,000 clones, approximately 80% seen once. The sequencing sample was made of peripheral blood. The receptors were sampled from an elderly woman with active or convalescent COVID-19.

The rearrangement links TRBV6-2 or TRBV6-3 to TRBJ1-1; TRBD1 matches at 7 bases. V lost 2 bases and J lost 5; bases outside the gene matches: 11. The CDR3 extends over 16 amino acids. Germline lookup yields CDR1 MNHEY and CDR2 SVGEGT. CDR3 protein: CASSYNPGGTYTEAFF. DNA of the CDR3: TGTGCCAGCAGTTACAATCCAGGGGGTACCTATACTGAAGCTTTCTTT.

The genes are TRBV7-9 and TRBJ2-3, with 9 bases aligning to TRBD2. The CDR3 extends over 16 amino acids. Germline assignment: CDR1 SEHNR and CDR2 FQNEAQ (reference sequence). The V and J ends lost 3 bases and 6 bases, in that order; junction bases with no gene match: 10. The CDR3 sequence: CASSLLAGARPDTQYF. CDR3 DNA: TGTGCCAGCAGCTTGTTAGCGGGGGCGCGTCCCGATACGCAGTATTTT.

V is TRBV2 and J is TRBJ1-4; D perhaps matches TRBD1 (5 bases). The germline V and J ends were trimmed by 2 bases and 9 bases, with 22 bases remaining between them. This CDR3 spans 17 amino acids. Germline V gene lookup returns CDR1 SNHLY and CDR2 FYNNEI. In nucleotides, the CDR3 is TGTGCCAGCAGTGAAAAAGCAGGGCTCTACTCTAAGAAAAAACTGTTTTTT. It encodes CASSEKAGLYSKKKLFF.

The table lists this clone with a count of one. The chain employs TRBV27 and TRBJ1-5; 9 nucleotides line up with TRBD1. The ends lost 3 bases at V and 1 base at J; junction bases unmatched: 4. CDR3 length: 16 residues. Germline values: CDR1 MNHEY, CDR2 SMNVEV (reference sequence). CDR3 sequence: CASSFTGGGSNQPQHF. The CDR3 nucleotides are TGTGCCAGCAGTTTCACAGGGGGCGGGAGCAATCAGCCCCAGCATTTT.

This chain uses TRBV19 with TRBJ2-1; TRBD2 matches at 14 bases. The germline V gene has CDR1 LNHDA and CDR2 SQIVND (reference sequence). The CDR3 spans 15 residues. The V segment lost 5 bases and the J segment 9 bases; nucleotides outside the gene matches: 6. The CDR3 loop is CASSSTSGGAGEQFF. CDR3 sequence (DNA): TGTGCCAGTAGTTCGACTAGCGGGGGGGCGGGTGAGCAGTTCTTC.

This chain connects TRBV30 to TRBJ1-3, with 9 nucleotides matching TRBD1. Germline CDR1 GTSNPN, CDR2 SVGIG (reference sequence). This CDR3 comprises 15 residues. The V and J ends lost 2 bases and 4 bases, in that order; junction bases with no gene match: 6. CDR3 amino acids: CAWSLPGTGGNTIYF. CDR3 nucleotides: TGTGCCTGGAGTCTACCCGGGACAGGGGGAAACACCATATATTTT.

This clone was observed a handful of times. Distinct nucleotide sequences in the sample also encode this CDR3. The J gene is TRBJ1-6, the V gene TRBV14; 7 positions match TRBD1. The CDR3 is 14 residues long. V gave up 4 bases and J gave up 7 bases; unmatched junction bases: 4. The germline gives CDR1 SGHDN, CDR2 FVKESK. In DNA, the CDR3 is TGTGCCAGCAGCCCGGGACAGCCGAATTCACCCCTCCACTTT. As protein: CASSPGQPNSPLHF.

This clone was counted between two and nine times. The V call is TRBV6-5, the J call TRBJ1-6; 10 bases map to TRBD1. The germline V gene encodes CDR1 MNHEY and CDR2 SVGAGI. The CDR3 consists of 14 residues. The V and J ends lost 10 bases and 7 bases, in that order; junction bases with no gene match: 7. As DNA, the CDR3 is TGTGCCACCTGTGGGACAGGGGACAATTCACCCCTCCACTTT. Translation gives CATCGTGDNSPLHF.

This chain connects TRBV3-1 (or the pseudogene TRBV3-2) to TRBJ2-1; D uncertain. The germline V and J ends were trimmed by 2 bases and 0 bases, with 8 bases remaining between them. In germline, CDR1 is LGHDT, CDR2 YNNKEL (reference sequence). This CDR3 region has 15 residues. Written as DNA, the CDR3 is TGTGCCAGCAGCCAACTAGGAGCCTCCTACAATGAGCAGTTCTTC. It specifies CASSQLGASYNEQFF.

This rearrangement joins TRBV9 to TRBJ2-7, with D possibly TRBD2 on 6 matching bases. Trimming stripped 4 bases from V and 4 bases from J, with 15 bases between. Germline CDR1 reads SGDLS; CDR2 reads YYNGEE. CDR3 length equals 14 residues. CDR3 in amino acids: CASSPGTPSYEQYF. Written as DNA, the CDR3 is TGTGCCAGCAGCCCAGGGACTCCATCGTACGAGCAGTACTTC. Filled out from reference TRBV9 and TRBJ2-7, the complete variable domain reads DSGVTQTPKHLITATGQRVTLRCSPRSGDLSVYWYQQSLDQGLQFLIQYYNGEERAKGNILERFSAQQFPDLHSELNLSSLELGDSALYFCASSPGTPSYEQYFGPGTRLTVT.

This chain links TRBV6-5 with TRBJ1-4; D is perhaps TRBD1 (6 bases). The CDR3 is 14 residues long. The germline V gene encodes CDR1 MNHEY and CDR2 SVGAGI. V lost 6 bases, J lost 5 bases, and 13 bases lay in between. Written as DNA, the CDR3 is TGTGCCAGCAGAAAAACAGGGCCGAATGAAAAACTGTTTTTT. Amino acid sequence: CASRKTGPNEKLFF.

The rearrangement uses TRBV28 and TRBJ2-7; D is undetermined. Germline CDR1 is MDHEN and CDR2 is SYDVKM. V was trimmed by 5 bases and J by 3 bases, leaving 20 bases between them. The length of the CDR3 is 16 residues. CDR3 bases: TGTGCCAGCAGTAGTACCCGCCTTGGGCCGAACTACGAGCAGTACTTC. This encodes CASSSTRLGPNYEQYF.

The CDR3 reads CASSNTAPLPLHF. CDR3 coding DNA: TGTGCCAGCAGTAATACTGCCCCGCTACCCCTCCACTTT. The gene calls are TRBV2 and TRBJ1-6; no firm D call. The CDR3 consists of 13 residues. CDR1 SNHLY and CDR2 FYNNEI come from the germline V gene. V shed 5 bases and J shed 12 bases, with 14 bases lying between them.

This clone was counted only a few times. For the CDR3, the DNA is TGTGCCAGCAGTGTGCTGGGGCCTCAGCCCCAGCATTTT. As protein: CASSVLGPQPQHF. This chain links TRBV2 with TRBJ1-5, with D tentatively TRBD1 (5 bases). The CDR3 extends over 13 amino acids. The germline V and J ends were trimmed by 4 bases and 6 bases, with 10 bases remaining between them. Looked up from germline, CDR1 is SNHLY and CDR2 is FYNNEI.

The chain carries TRBV4-3 and TRBJ2-6; 10 bases map to TRBD1. Germline trimming cut 8 bases from V and 2 bases from J; bases unmatched to any gene: 3. Looked up from germline, CDR1 is LGHNA and CDR2 is YSLEER. The CDR3 contains 15 residues. CDR3: CASSTGGAGANVLTF. The DNA of the CDR3 is TGCGCCAGCTCGACAGGGGGCGCTGGGGCCAACGTCCTGACTTTC.

This clone was seen a handful of times. The chain carries TRBV5-5 and TRBJ2-1, with a weak D call TRBD1 (5 bases). Germline assignment: CDR1 SGHKS and CDR2 YYEKEE (reference sequence). V dropped 2 bases and J dropped 6 bases, with 12 bases sitting between them. The CDR3 has 14 residues. The CDR3 sequence is CASSLQGASNEQFF. In DNA form, the CDR3 reads TGTGCCAGCAGCTTACAAGGGGCTAGCAATGAGCAGTTCTTC.

This clone appeared a few times. The CDR3 DNA sequence: TGTGCTAGTGGTTTGGATAGCGGGGGGGTGACCCAGTACTTC. Protein sequence: CASGLDSGGVTQYF. V and J are TRBV12-5 and TRBJ2-5; 11 bases align to TRBD2. This CDR3 contains 14 residues. Germline trimming cut 1 base from V and 7 bases from J; bases unmatched to any gene: 2. Per germline, CDR1 LGHNT and CDR2 FRNRAP. Supplemented by reference TRBV12-5 and TRBJ2-5, the full variable domain reads DARVTQTPRHKVTEMGQEVTMRCQPILGHNTVFWYRQTMMQGLELLAYFRNRAPLDDSGMPKDRFSAEMPDATLATLKIQPSEPRDSAVYFCASGLDSGGVTQYFGPGTRLLVL.

The rearrangement links TRBV28 to TRBJ2-1; D may be TRBD2 (6 bases). The germline gives CDR1 MDHEN, CDR2 SYDVKM. The CDR3 extends over 16 amino acids. V lost 6 bases, J lost 4 bases, and 19 bases lay in between. The CDR3 DNA reads TGTGCCAGCAGCTCATACCAGGGTGGACTATACAATGAGCAGTTCTTC. Translated, it gives CASSSYQGGLYNEQFF.

The chain carries TRBV4-1 and TRBJ2-2, with 11 positions matching TRBD2. Germline CDR1 and CDR2: MGHRA and YSYEKL. The CDR3 loop spans 18 amino acids. Trimming took 4 bases from V and 3 from J; bases not matched to a gene: 10. In DNA, the CDR3 is TGCGCCAGCAGCCTTCCTAGCGGGGGGCTTCGTGACACCGGGGAGCTGTTTTTT. Protein: CASSLPSGGLRDTGELFF.

The CDR3 loop is CASSLVVGGKTEAFF. The CDR3 region has the DNA TGTGCCAGTAGTCTCGTCGTGGGGGGGAAGACTGAAGCTTTCTTT. The V and J genes are TRBV19 and TRBJ1-1; a weak D match, TRBD1 (5 bases). The CDR3 spans 15 residues. Germline loops: CDR1 LNHDA, CDR2 SQIVND (reference sequence). The V and J ends lost 5 bases and 5 bases respectively, with 18 bases between them.

The chain links TRBV5-1 to TRBJ2-7; tentative D call: TRBD1 (6 bases). Trimming shortened V by 3 bases and J by 0 bases, and 19 bases separated the two germline ends. The CDR3 has 17 residues. From germline, CDR1 is SGHRS and CDR2 YFSETQ. The CDR3 sequence: CASSYFPMGTSSYEQYF. CDR3 bases: TGCGCCAGCAGCTATTTCCCAATGGGGACATCCTCCTACGAGCAGTACTTC.

This chain uses TRBV19 with TRBJ1-5; D possibly corresponds to TRBD1 (5 bases). The V gene's germline CDR1 is LNHDA and CDR2 SQIVND (reference sequence). Trimming shortened V by 5 bases and J by 8 bases, and 19 bases separated the two germline ends. The CDR3 is 15 amino acids. The CDR3, as DNA: TGTGCCAGTAGTCCCCCCGGGCAGGGAAAAAAGCCCCAGCATTTT. Its protein product is CASSPPGQGKKPQHF.

The genes are TRBV4-1 and TRBJ1-2; TRBD1 is a possible D gene (5 bases). Germline CDR1 reads MGHRA; CDR2 reads YSYEKL. The CDR3 extends over 14 amino acids. The V gene lost 0 bases and the J gene lost 6 bases, with 11 bases spanning the gap. The CDR3 sequence: CASSQETGTNGYTF. CDR3 sequence (DNA): TGCGCCAGCAGCCAAGAAACAGGAACCAATGGCTACACCTTC.

The chain carries TRBV12-3 or TRBV12-4 and TRBJ1-3, with 7 bases identical to TRBD1. V gave up 6 bases and J gave up 4 bases; unmatched junction bases: 3. This CDR3 region has 13 residues. CDR3 sequence reads: CASRWTGGNTIYF. The CDR3, as DNA: TGTGCCAGCAGATGGACAGGCGGAAACACCATATATTTT.

The V call is TRBV30, the J call TRBJ1-1; 7 bases agree with TRBD1. The CDR3 covers 13 residues. CDR1 and CDR2 (germline): GTSNPN, SVGIG (reference sequence). J gave up 10 bases and V 6 bases, and 14 bases lay outside the gene matches. The CDR3 is CACTAQRTGGAFF. CDR3 nucleotides: TGTGCCTGCACCGCCCAGCGGACAGGAGGAGCTTTCTTT.

The chain couples TRBV4-2 to TRBJ2-5, with 11 bases lining up with TRBD2. Germline loops: CDR1 LGHNA, CDR2 YNFKEQ. V gave up 4 bases and J gave up 5 bases; unmatched junction bases: 6. CDR3 length: 15 amino acids. CDR3 bases: TGTGCCAGCAGCCCCAGTAGCGGGGGGGCGGAGACCCAGTACTTC. This codes for CASSPSSGGAETQYF.

This chain connects TRBV21-1 to TRBJ1-4; the D call TRBD1 from the table was never checked on the DNA. TRBV21-1 is assigned pseudogene status. The CDR3 has 16 residues. CDR3 in amino acids: CASILCDRGRYEKLFF. The DNA for the CDR3 is TGTGCCAGCATCCTGTGCGACAGGGGGCGTTACGAAAAACTGTTTTTT.

J is TRBJ1-2 and V is TRBV24-1; the match to TRBD1 covers 9 bases. Germline V gene data show CDR1 as KGHDR and CDR2 as SFDVKD. The trim removed 4 bases at V and 4 bases at J, leaving 9 bases unmatched. The CDR3 is made up of 16 amino acids. The CDR3 DNA reads as TGTGCCACCAGTGACGCTGCCGGGACAGGGAGCTATGGCTACACCTTC. Translated: CATSDAAGTGSYGYTF.